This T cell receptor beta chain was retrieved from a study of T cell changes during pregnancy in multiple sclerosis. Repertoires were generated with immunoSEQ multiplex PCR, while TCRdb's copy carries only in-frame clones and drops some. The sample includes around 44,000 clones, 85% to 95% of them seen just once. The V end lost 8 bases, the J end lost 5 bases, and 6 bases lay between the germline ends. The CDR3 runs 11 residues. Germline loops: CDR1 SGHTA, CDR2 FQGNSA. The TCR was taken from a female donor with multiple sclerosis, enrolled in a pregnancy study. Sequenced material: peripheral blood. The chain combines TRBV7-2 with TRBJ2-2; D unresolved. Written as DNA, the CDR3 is TGTGCCAGCGTCTTGACCGGGGAGCTGTTTTTT. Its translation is CASVLTGELFF.